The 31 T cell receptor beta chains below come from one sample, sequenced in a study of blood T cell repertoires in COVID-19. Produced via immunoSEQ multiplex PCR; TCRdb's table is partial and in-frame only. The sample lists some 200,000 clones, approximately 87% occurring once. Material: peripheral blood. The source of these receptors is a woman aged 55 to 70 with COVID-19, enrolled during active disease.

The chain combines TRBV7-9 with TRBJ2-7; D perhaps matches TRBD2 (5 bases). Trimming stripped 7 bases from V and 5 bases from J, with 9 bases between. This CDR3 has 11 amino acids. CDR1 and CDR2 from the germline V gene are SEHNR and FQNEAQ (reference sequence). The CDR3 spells CASTPGNEQYF. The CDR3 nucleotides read TGTGCCAGCACCCCCGGGAACGAGCAGTACTTC. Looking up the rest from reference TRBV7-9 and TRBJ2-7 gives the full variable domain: DTGVSQNPRHKITKRGQNVTFRCDPISEHNRLYWYRQTLGQGPEFLTYFQNEAQLEKSRLLSDRFSAERPKGSFSTLEIQRTEQGDSAMYLCASTPGNEQYFGPGTRLTVT.

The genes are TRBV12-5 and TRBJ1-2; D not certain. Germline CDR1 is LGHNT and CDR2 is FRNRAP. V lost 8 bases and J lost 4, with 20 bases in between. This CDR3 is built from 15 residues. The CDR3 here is CASQIGRIWGYGYTF. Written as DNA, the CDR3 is TGTGCTAGTCAGATCGGGAGGATTTGGGGCTATGGCTACACCTTC.

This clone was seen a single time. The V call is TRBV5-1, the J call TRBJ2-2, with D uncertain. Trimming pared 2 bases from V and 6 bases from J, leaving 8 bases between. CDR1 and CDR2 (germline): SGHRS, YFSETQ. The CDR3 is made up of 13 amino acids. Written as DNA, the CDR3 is TGCGCCAGCAGCTTCCGTGGGCCCGGGGAGCTGTTTTTT. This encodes CASSFRGPGELFF. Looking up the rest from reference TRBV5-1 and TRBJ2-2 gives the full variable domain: KAGVTQTPRYLIKTRGQQVTLSCSPISGHRSVSWYQQTPGQGLQFLFEYFSETQRNKGNFPGRFSGRQFSNSRSEMNVSTLELGDSALYLCASSFRGPGELFFGEGSRLTVL.

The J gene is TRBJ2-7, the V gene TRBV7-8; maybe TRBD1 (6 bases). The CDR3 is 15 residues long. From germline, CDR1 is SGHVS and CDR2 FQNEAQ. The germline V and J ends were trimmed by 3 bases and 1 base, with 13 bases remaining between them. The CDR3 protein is CASSFRQAPSYEQYF. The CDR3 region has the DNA TGTGCCAGCAGCTTCAGACAGGCACCATCCTACGAGCAGTACTTC.

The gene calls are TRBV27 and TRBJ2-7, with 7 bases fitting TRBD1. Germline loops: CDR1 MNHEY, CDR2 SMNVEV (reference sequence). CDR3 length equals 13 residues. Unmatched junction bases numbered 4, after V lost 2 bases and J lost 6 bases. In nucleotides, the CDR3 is TGTGCCAGCAGTTTACCGAACAGGGGCGAGCAGTACTTC. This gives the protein CASSLPNRGEQYF.

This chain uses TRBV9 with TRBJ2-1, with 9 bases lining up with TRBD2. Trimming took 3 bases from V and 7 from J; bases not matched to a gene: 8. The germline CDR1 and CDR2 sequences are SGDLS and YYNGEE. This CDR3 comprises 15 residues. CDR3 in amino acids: CASSAPSGNRNEQFF. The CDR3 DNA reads TGTGCCAGCAGCGCCCCTAGCGGGAATAGAAATGAGCAGTTCTTC.

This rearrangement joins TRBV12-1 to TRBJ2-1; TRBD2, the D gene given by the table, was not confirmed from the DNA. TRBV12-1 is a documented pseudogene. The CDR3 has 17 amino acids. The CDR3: CASSFVLAGETWCEQFF. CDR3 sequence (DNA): TGTGCCAGCAGCTTTGTTCTAGCGGGAGAGACCTGGTGTGAGCAGTTCTTC.

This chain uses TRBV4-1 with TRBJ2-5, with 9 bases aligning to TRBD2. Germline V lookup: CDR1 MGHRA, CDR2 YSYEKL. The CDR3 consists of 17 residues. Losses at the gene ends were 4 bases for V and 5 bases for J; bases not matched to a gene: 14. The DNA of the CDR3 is TGCGCCAGCAGCCCAAACCCCTTTAGCGGGAGCGGGGAGACCCAGTACTTC. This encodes CASSPNPFSGSGETQYF.

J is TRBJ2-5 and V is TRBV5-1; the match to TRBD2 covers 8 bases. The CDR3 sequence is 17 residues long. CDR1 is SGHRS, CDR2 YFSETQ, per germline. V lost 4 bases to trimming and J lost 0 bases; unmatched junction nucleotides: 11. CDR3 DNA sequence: TGCGCCAGCAGCCCCAGCCCGGGCGGGAGGAACCAAGAGACCCAGTACTTC. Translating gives CASSPSPGGRNQETQYF.

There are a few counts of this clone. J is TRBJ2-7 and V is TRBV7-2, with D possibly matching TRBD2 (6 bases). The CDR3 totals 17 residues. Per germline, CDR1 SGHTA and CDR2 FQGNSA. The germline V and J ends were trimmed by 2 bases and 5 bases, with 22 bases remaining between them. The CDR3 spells CASSLSWWRTKGHEQYF. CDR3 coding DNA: TGTGCCAGCAGCTTATCGTGGTGGAGGACTAAAGGTCACGAGCAGTACTTC. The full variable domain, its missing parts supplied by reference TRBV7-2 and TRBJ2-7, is GAGVSQSPSNKVTEKGKDVELRCDPISGHTALYWYRQSLGQGLEFLIYFQGNSAPDKSGLPSDRFSAERTGGSVSTLTIQRTQQEDSAVYLCASSLSWWRTKGHEQYFGPGTRLTVT.

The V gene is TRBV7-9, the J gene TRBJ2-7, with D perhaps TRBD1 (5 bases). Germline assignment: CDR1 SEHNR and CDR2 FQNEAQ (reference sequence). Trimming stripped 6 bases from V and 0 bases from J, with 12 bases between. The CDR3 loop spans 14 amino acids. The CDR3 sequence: CASSPDSRSYEQYF. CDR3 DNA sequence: TGTGCCAGCAGTCCCGACAGTCGCTCCTACGAGCAGTACTTC. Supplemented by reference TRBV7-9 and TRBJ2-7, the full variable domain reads DTGVSQNPRHKITKRGQNVTFRCDPISEHNRLYWYRQTLGQGPEFLTYFQNEAQLEKSRLLSDRFSAERPKGSFSTLEIQRTEQGDSAMYLCASSPDSRSYEQYFGPGTRLTVT.

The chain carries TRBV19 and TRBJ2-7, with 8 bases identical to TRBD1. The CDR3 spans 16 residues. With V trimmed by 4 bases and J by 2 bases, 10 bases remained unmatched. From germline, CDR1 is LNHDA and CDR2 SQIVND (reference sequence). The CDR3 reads CASSSGAGGHPYEQYF. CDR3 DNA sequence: TGTGCCAGTAGTAGCGGGGCAGGGGGCCACCCCTACGAGCAGTACTTC.

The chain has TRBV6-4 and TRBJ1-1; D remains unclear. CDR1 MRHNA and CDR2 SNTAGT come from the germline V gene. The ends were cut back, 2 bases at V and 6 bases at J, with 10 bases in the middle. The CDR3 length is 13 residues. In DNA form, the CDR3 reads TGTGCCAGCAGTGACAATAGACGGGCTGAAGCTTTCTTT. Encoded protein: CASSDNRRAEAFF.

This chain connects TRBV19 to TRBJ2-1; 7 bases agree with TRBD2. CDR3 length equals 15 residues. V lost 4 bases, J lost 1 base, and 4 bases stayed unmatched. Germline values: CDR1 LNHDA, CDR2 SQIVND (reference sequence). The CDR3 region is CASSTSGNSYNEQFF. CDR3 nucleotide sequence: TGTGCCAGTAGTACGAGCGGGAATTCCTACAATGAGCAGTTCTTC.

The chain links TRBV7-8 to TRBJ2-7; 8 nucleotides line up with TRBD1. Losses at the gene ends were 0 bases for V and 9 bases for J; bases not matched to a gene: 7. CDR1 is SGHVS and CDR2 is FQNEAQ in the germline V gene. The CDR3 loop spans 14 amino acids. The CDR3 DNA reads TGTGCCAGCAGCTTAGCGAGGGCAGGGGGCGGGCAGTACTTC. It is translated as CASSLARAGGGQYF.

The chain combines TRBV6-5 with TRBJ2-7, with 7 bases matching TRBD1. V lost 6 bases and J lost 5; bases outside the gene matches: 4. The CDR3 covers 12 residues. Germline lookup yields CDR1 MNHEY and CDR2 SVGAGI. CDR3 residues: CASRRTGDEQYF. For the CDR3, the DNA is TGTGCCAGCAGGCGAACAGGGGACGAGCAGTACTTC.

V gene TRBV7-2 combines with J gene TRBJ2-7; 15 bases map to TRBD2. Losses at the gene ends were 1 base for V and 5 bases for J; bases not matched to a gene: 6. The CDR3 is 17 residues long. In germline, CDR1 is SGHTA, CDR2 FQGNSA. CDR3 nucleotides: TGTGCCAGCAGCTTAGTTGGACTAGCGGGAGGGGGCGACGAGCAGTACTTC. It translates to CASSLVGLAGGGDEQYF.

The CDR3 nucleotides read TGTGCCTGGAAAAGGCCAGGGCCGCACGAGCAGTACTTC. It is translated as CAWKRPGPHEQYF. The rearrangement joins TRBV30 to TRBJ2-7; D may be TRBD1 (5 bases). Germline loops: CDR1 GTSNPN, CDR2 SVGIG (reference sequence). V was shortened by 4 bases and J by 5 bases, with 15 bases between the two germline ends. CDR3 size: 13 residues.

CDR3 region: CASSQDRASNQPQHF. For the CDR3, the DNA is TGCGCCAGCAGCCAAGACAGGGCGAGCAATCAGCCCCAGCATTTT. The J gene is TRBJ1-5, the V gene TRBV4-1; D is possibly TRBD1 (5 bases). The CDR3 is 15 residues long. V shed 0 bases and J shed 1 base, with 7 bases lying between them. Germline CDR1 and CDR2: MGHRA and YSYEKL.

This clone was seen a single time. The CDR3 bases are TGTGCCTGGAGTGGAACTAGCGGGAGGGCACCAGAGACCCAGTACTTC. This gives the protein CAWSGTSGRAPETQYF. The chain joins TRBV30 to TRBJ2-5; 13 bases fit TRBD2. V lost 1 base, J lost 4 bases, and 6 bases stayed unmatched. CDR1 is GTSNPN, CDR2 SVGIG, per germline (reference sequence). The CDR3 length is 16 residues.

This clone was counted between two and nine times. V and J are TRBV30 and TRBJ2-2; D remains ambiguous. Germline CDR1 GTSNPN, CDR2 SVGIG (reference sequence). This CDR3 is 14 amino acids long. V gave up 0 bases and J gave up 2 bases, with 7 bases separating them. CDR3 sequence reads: CAWSVPVNTGELFF. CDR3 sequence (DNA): TGTGCCTGGAGTGTACCAGTAAACACCGGGGAGCTGTTTTTT.

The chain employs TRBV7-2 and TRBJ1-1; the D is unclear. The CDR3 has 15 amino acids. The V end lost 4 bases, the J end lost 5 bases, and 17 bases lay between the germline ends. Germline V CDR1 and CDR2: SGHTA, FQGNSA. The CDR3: CASSSEAGIRTEAFF. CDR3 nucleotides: TGTGCCAGCAGCTCTGAAGCAGGAATTAGGACTGAAGCTTTCTTT.

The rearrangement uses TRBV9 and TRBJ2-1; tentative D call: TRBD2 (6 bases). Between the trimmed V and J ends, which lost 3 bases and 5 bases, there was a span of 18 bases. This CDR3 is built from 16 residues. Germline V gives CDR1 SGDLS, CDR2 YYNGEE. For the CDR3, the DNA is TGTGCCAGCAGCGCCCAGAGGAGGGGCATCGACAATGAGCAGTTCTTC. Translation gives CASSAQRRGIDNEQFF.

This chain's CDR3 is CASSLDLSGGTEAFF. CDR3 DNA: TGTGCCAGCAGCTTAGATTTATCAGGGGGTACTGAAGCTTTCTTT. The chain is built from TRBV7-2 and TRBJ1-1, with 7 positions matching TRBD1. Per germline, CDR1 SGHTA and CDR2 FQGNSA. The CDR3 consists of 15 residues. V was clipped by 1 base and J by 5 bases; unmatched bases: 7.

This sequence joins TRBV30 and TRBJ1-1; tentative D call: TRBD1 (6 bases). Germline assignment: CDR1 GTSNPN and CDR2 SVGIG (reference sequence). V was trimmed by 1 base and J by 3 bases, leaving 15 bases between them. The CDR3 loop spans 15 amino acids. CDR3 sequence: CAWSAGQGRDTEAFF. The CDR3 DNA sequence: TGTGCCTGGAGTGCCGGTCAGGGGAGGGACACTGAAGCTTTCTTT.

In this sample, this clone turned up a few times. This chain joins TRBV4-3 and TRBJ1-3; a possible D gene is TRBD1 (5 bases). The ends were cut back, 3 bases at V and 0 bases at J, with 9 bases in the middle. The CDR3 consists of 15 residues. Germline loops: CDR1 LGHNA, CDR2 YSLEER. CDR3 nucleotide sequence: TGCGCCAGCAGCCAGGGACTCATCTCTGGAAACACCATATATTTT. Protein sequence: CASSQGLISGNTIYF.

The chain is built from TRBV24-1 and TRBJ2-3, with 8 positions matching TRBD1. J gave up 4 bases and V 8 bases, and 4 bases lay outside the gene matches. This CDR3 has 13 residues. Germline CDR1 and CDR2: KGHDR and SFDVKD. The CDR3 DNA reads TGTGCCACCAAGGACAGGGTCGCAGATACGCAGTATTTT. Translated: CATKDRVADTQYF.

CDR3 region: CASGQLNSNQPQHF. CDR3 nucleotide sequence: TGTGCCAGCGGACAGCTGAATAGCAATCAGCCCCAGCATTTT. V usage is TRBV19 and J usage is TRBJ1-5, with D perhaps matching TRBD1 (6 bases). Deletions cut 9 bases from V and 0 bases from J, with 12 bases between. From germline, CDR1 is LNHDA and CDR2 SQIVND (reference sequence). This CDR3 is built from 14 residues.

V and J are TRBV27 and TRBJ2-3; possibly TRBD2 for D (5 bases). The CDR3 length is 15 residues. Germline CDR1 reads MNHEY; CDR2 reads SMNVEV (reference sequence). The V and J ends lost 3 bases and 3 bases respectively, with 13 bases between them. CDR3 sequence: CASSFSRERTDTQYF. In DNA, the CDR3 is TGTGCCAGCAGTTTTTCGAGGGAGAGGACAGATACGCAGTATTTT.

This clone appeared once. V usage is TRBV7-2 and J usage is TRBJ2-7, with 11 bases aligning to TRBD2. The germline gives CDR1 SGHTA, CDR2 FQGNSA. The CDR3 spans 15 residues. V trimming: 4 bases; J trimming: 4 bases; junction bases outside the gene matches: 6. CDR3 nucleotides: TGTGCCAGCAGCTCTCCCGGGACTAGCGGATACGAGCAGTACTTC. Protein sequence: CASSSPGTSGYEQYF. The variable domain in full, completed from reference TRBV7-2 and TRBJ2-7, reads GAGVSQSPSNKVTEKGKDVELRCDPISGHTALYWYRQSLGQGLEFLIYFQGNSAPDKSGLPSDRFSAERTGGSVSTLTIQRTQQEDSAVYLCASSSPGTSGYEQYFGPGTRLTVT.

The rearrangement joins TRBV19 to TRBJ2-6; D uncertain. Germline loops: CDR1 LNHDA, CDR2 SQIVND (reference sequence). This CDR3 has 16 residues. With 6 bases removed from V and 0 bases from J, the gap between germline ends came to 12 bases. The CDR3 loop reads CASRGQASSGANVLTF. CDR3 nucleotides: TGTGCCAGTAGAGGTCAGGCCAGCTCTGGGGCCAACGTCCTGACTTTC.